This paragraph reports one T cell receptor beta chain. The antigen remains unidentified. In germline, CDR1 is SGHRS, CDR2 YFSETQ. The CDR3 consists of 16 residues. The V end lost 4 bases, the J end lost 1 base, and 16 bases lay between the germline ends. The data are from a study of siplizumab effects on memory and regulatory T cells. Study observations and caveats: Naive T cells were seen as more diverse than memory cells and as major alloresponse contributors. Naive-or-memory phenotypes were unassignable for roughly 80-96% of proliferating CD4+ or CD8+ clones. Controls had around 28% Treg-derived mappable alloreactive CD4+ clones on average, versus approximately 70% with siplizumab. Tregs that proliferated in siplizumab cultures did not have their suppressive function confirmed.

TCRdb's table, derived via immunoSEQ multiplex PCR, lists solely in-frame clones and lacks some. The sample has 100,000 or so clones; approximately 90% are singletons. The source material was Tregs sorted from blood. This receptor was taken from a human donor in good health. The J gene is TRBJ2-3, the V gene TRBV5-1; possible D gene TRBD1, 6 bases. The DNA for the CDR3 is TGCGCCAGCAGCCCTGGACAGTTCGGGGGCACAGATACGCAGTATTTT. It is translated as CASSPGQFGGTDTQYF.